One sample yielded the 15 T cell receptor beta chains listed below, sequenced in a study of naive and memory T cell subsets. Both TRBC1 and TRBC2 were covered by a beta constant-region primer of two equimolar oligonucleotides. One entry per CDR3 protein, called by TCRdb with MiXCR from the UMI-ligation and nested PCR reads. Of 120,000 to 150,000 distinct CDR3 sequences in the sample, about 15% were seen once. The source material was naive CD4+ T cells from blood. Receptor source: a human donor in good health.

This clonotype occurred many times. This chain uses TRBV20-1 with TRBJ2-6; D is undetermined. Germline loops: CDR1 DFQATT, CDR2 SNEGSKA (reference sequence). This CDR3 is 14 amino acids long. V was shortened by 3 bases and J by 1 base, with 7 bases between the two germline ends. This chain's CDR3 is CSARRESGANVLTF. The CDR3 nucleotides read TGCAGTGCTAGGAGAGAATCTGGGGCCAACGTCCTGACTTTC.

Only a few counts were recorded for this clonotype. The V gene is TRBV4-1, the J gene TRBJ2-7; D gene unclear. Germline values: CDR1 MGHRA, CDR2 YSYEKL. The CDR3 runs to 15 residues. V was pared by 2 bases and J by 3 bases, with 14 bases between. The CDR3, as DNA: TGCGCCAGCAGCCAAAATCCCCCCAGTCTCTACGAGCAGTACTTC. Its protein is CASSQNPPSLYEQYF.

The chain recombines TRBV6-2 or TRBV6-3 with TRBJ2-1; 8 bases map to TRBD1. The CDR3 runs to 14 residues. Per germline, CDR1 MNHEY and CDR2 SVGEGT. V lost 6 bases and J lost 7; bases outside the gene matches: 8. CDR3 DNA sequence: TGTGCCAGCAGCCCAACAGGGGGTCGAAATGAGCAGTTCTTC. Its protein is CASSPTGGRNEQFF.

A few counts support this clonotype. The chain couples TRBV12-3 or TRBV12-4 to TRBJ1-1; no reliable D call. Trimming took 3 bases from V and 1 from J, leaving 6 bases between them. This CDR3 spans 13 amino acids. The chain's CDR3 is CASSLNKNTEAFF. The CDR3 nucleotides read TGTGCCAGCAGTTTGAACAAGAACACTGAAGCTTTCTTT.

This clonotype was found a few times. The DNA for the CDR3 is TGCAGTGCTAGTTCAAAAAACATTCAGTACTTC. It codes for CSASSKNIQYF. V is TRBV20-1 and J is TRBJ2-4, with D uncertain. The CDR3 is 11 amino acids. The V gene lost 3 bases and the J gene lost 4 bases, with 4 bases spanning the gap. Germline V gene sequence: CDR1 DFQATT, CDR2 SNEGSKA (reference sequence).

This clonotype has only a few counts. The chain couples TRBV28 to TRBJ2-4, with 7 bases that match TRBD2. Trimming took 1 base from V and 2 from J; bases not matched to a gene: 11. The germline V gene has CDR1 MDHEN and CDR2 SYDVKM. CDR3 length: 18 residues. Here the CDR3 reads CASSLSWLSGETKNIQYF. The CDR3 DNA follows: TGTGCCAGCAGTTTATCCTGGTTGAGCGGGGAAACCAAAAACATTCAGTACTTC.

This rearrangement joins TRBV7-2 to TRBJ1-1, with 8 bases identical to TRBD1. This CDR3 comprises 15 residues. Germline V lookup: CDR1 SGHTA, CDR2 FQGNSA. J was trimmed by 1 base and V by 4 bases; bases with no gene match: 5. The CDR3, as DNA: TGTGCCAGCAGCTATGCCGGGACAGGGAACACTGAAGCTTTCTTT. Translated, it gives CASSYAGTGNTEAFF. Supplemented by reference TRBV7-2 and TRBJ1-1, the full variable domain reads GAGVSQSPSNKVTEKGKDVELRCDPISGHTALYWYRQSLGQGLEFLIYFQGNSAPDKSGLPSDRFSAERTGGSVSTLTIQRTQQEDSAVYLCASSYAGTGNTEAFFGQGTRLTVV.

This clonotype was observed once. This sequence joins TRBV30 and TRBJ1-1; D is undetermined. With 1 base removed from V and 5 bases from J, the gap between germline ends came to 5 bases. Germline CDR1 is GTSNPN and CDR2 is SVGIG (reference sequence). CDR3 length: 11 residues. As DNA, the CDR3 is TGTGCCTGGAGTGGGTGGACTGAAGCTTTCTTT. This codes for CAWSGWTEAFF. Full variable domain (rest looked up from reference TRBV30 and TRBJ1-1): SQTIHQWPATLVQPVGSPLSLECTVEGTSNPNLYWYRQAAGRGLQLLFYSVGIGQISSEVPQNLSASRPQDRQFILSSKKLLLSDSGFYLCAWSGWTEAFFGQGTRLTVV.

CDR3 sequence reads: CASSLPPSYEQYF. The CDR3, as DNA: TGTGCCAGCAGTCTTCCCCCATCTTACGAGCAGTACTTC. V usage is TRBV12-3 or TRBV12-4 and J usage is TRBJ2-7; unclear D gene. The V and J ends lost 5 bases and 4 bases respectively, with 12 bases between them. This CDR3 comprises 13 residues.

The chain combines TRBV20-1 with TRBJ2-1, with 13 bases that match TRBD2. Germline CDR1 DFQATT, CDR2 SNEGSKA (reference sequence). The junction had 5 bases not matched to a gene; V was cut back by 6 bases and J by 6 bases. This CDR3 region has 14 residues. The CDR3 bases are TGCAGTGCCCGGACTAGCGGGAGTGGCAATGAGCAGTTCTTC. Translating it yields CSARTSGSGNEQFF.

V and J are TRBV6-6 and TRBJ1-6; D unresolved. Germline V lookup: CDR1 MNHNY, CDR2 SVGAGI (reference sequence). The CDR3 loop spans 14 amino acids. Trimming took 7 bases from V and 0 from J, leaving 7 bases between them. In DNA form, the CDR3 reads TGTGCCAGCACCCCGAGCTCCTATAATTCACCCCTCCACTTT. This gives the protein CASTPSSYNSPLHF.

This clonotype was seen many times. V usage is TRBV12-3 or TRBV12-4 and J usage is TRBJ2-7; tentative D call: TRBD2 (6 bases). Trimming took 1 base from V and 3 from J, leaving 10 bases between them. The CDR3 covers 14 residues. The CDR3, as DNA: TGTGCCAGCAGTTTAGGGGGGAGGCGCTACGAGCAGTACTTC. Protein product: CASSLGGRRYEQYF.

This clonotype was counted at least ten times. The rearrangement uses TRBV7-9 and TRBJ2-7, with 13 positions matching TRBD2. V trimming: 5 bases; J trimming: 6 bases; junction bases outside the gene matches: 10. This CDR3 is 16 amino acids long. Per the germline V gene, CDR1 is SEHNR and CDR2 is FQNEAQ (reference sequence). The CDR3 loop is CASSPLTSGRTTEQYF. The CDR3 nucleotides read TGTGCCAGCAGCCCGTTGACTAGCGGGAGGACCACCGAGCAGTACTTC.

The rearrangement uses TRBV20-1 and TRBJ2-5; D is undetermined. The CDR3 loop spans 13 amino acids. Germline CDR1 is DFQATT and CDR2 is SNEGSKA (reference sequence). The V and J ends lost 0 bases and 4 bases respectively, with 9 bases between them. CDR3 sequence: CSARDPGTETQYF. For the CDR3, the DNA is TGCAGTGCTAGAGATCCAGGCACAGAGACCCAGTACTTC.

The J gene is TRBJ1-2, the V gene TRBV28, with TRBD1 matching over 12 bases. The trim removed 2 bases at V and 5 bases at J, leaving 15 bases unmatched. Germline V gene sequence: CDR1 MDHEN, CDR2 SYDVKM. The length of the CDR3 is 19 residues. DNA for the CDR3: TGTGCCAGCAGTTTAAGATTGGGGACAGGGGGCGCGGTCCGGTATGGCTACACCTTC. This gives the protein CASSLRLGTGGAVRYGYTF.